Shown below are 5 T cell receptor beta chains from a single sample sequenced in a study of cytomegalovirus exposure and HLA in healthy donors (dated by TCRdb to the late 2010s). Libraries were prepared through the immunoSEQ multiplex PCR assay. The clones in this table, taken by TCRdb from immuneACCESS, are in-frame only. Not every clone is retained; where verified, under half of the shortfall comes from an unresolved V gene, and the cause of the rest is unknown. The sample table shows 250,000 to 300,000 clones, and 80% to 90% are seen once. The ten most abundant clones make up approximately 1% of the sample. Sequencing was carried out using PBMCs. These receptors were obtained from a young woman in good health and CMV-seronegative.

This sequence joins TRBV4-1 and TRBJ2-7, with TRBD2 identical over 7 bases. Germline CDR1 is MGHRA and CDR2 is YSYEKL. The CDR3 is 15 residues long. After removal of 3 bases from V and 2 bases from J, the junction contained 7 bases not matched to a gene. The CDR3 DNA sequence: TGCGCCAGCAGCCATGGGCTAGCGGTACCCTACGAGCAGTACTTC. Protein sequence: CASSHGLAVPYEQYF.

The chain combines TRBV10-2 with TRBJ2-2; TRBD1 matches at 8 bases. This CDR3 spans 15 amino acids. The germline gives CDR1 WSHSY, CDR2 SAAADI. After removal of 8 bases from V and 2 bases from J, the junction contained 7 bases not matched to a gene. The CDR3 nucleotides read TGCGCCAGCCGGACAGGGCCCTACAACACCGGGGAGCTGTTTTTT. Its protein is CASRTGPYNTGELFF.

This clone was found a few times. Here the CDR3 DNA reads TGTGCCAGCAGTTGGAGCTCTGGAAACACCATATATTTT. As protein: CASSWSSGNTIYF. J is TRBJ1-3 and V is TRBV27; D uncertain. The CDR3 is made up of 13 amino acids. Trimming took off 4 bases at V and 0 bases at J, with 4 bases between the two ends. Germline CDR1 reads MNHEY; CDR2 reads SMNVEV (reference sequence).

The V call is TRBV10-2, the J call TRBJ2-3; 8 nucleotides align to TRBD1. The V gene end was trimmed by 6 bases and the J gene end by 4 bases; junction bases not matched to a gene: 9. The V gene's germline CDR1 is WSHSY and CDR2 SAAADI. This CDR3 comprises 15 residues. CDR3 protein: CASRATSGGADTQYF. The CDR3 DNA follows: TGCGCCAGCAGGGCCACTTCAGGGGGCGCAGATACGCAGTATTTT.

The J gene is TRBJ1-2, the V gene TRBV25-1, with 8 bases that match TRBD1. Losses at the gene ends were 4 bases for V and 3 bases for J; bases not matched to a gene: 1. Germline V lookup: CDR1 MGHDK, CDR2 SYGVNS. This CDR3 contains 13 residues. Here the CDR3 DNA reads TGTGCCAGCAGTGGGACAGGGTACTATGGCTACACCTTC. It is translated as CASSGTGYYGYTF.